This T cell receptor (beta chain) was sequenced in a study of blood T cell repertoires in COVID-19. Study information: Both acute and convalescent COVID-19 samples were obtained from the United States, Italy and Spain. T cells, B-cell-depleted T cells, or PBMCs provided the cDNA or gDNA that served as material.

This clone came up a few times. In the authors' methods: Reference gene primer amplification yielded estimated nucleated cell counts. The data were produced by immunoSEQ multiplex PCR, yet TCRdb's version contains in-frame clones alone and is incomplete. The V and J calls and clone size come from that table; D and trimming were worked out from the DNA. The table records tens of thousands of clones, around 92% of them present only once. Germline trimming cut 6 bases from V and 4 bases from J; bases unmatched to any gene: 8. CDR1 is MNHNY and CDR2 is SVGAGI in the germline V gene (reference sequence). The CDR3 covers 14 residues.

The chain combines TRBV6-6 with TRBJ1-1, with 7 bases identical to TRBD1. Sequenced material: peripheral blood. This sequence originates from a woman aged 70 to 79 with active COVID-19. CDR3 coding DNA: TGTGCCAGCAGAATGACAGGGTGGGGCACTGAAGCTTTCTTT. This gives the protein CASRMTGWGTEAFF.